Listed below are T cell receptor beta chains from one sample, sequenced in a study of blood T cells in healthy people across ages. TCRdb re-called the 5' RACE reads through MiXCR, storing one row per CDR3 protein. The sample shows 1 million or so distinct CDR3 sequences, 35% to 55% of them seen only once. The specimen was blood. The source of these receptors is an older woman in good health. The CDR3 runs from the conserved cysteine through the conserved F or W. Fields, in order: D gene, V gene, clone size, J gene, CDR3 length, CDR3 DNA, CDR3 protein. The D gene is left open where the match is weak. Only part of the rows carry a size: once, few, many, or a class if the clone is expanded.

NA	TRBV27	many	TRBJ2-7	12	TGTGCCAGCAGTTTATCAGGCTACGAGCAGTACTTC	CASSLSGYEQYF
NA	TRBV20-1	NA	TRBJ2-1	13	TGCAGTGCCGAAGGATCAAGACTCAATGAGCAGTTCTTC	CSAEGSRLNEQFF
NA	TRBV10-3	many	TRBJ2-5	14	TGTGCCATCAGTGAGGGACTCGTCCAAGAGACCCAGTACTTC	CAISEGLVQETQYF
NA	TRBV19	NA	TRBJ2-7	16	TGTGCCAGTAGTATATGGAGGGGTCGCGGAGCGAATGAGCAGTACTTC	CASSIWRGRGANEQYF
TRBD1	TRBV5-1	NA	TRBJ1-4	17	TGCGCCAGCAGAAGGAACAGGGGTCCGTCAACTAATGAAAAACTGTTTTTT	CASRRNRGPSTNEKLFF
TRBD1	TRBV9	few	TRBJ2-7	15	TGTGCCAGCAGCGTAGCTACAGGGGCTTCCTACGAGCAGTACTTC	CASSVATGASYEQYF
TRBD1	TRBV9	NA	TRBJ2-4	16	TGTGCCAGCAGCGTAGGAGGGGGCCTACCCCCGGACATTCAGTACTTC	CASSVGGGLPPDIQYF
TRBD1	TRBV10-3	NA	TRBJ1-2	13	TGTGCCATCGATACAGGGGCCAACTATGGCTACACCTTC	CAIDTGANYGYTF
NA	TRBV27	once	TRBJ2-1	11	TGTGCCAGCTGGAGCTACAATGAGCAGTTCTTC	CASWSYNEQFF
NA	TRBV27	NA	TRBJ2-3	13	TGTGCCAGCAGTTTCAGGCCTCCGGTAGGGCAGTATTTT	CASSFRPPVGQYF
TRBD2	TRBV27	NA	TRBJ2-6	15	TGTGCCAGCAGGGGGGGGAATTCTGGGGCCAACGTCCTGACTTTC	CASRGGNSGANVLTF
NA	TRBV6-4	NA	TRBJ2-5	16	TGTGCCAGCACTCCGGGGGGCAGACACTCCTACAATGAGCAGTACTTC	CASTPGGRHSYNEQYF
TRBD1	TRBV27	NA	TRBJ2-1	14	TGTGCCAGCAGAACCGGGACAGGAGCTAATGAGCAGTTCTTC	CASRTGTGANEQFF
TRBD2	TRBV9	NA	TRBJ2-2	16	TGTGCCAGCAGCGAGACTAGCCCGGGTAGCACCGGGGAGCTGTTTTTT	CASSETSPGSTGELFF
NA	TRBV21-1	once	TRBJ2-7	17	TGTGCCAACAGCAAAGCGGCCACGGGACAGGCGAGCTACGAGCAGTACTTC	CANSKAATGQASYEQYF
NA	TRBV4-1	NA	TRBJ2-1	16	TGCGCCAGCAGCCTCCGGGGCGGAGGGGATTACAATGAGCAGTTCTTC	CASSLRGGGDYNEQFF
NA	TRBV11-2	NA	TRBJ2-1	16	TGTGCCAGCAGCCCTATTGGGACACCTCTATACAATGAGCAGTTCTTC	CASSPIGTPLYNEQFF
TRBD2	TRBV7-6	NA	TRBJ2-1	16	TGTGCCAGCAGCCCAGCAGGGACTAGCGGAGTGTGGGAGCAGTTCTTC	CASSPAGTSGVWEQFF
TRBD1	TRBV5-1	NA	TRBJ2-7	15	TGCGCCAGCAGCTTGGTCGCAGGGGGCCAATACGAGCAGTACTTC	CASSLVAGGQYEQYF
TRBD2	TRBV18	NA	TRBJ2-7	16	TGTGCCAGCTCACCCCTGGTGGCGGGAGTAGCTTGCGAGCAGTACTTC	CASSPLVAGVACEQYF
NA	TRBV21-1	NA	TRBJ2-1	16	TGTGCCAGCAGCCGTTGGAGGCGGGAGGGCCTCAATGAGCAGTTCTTC	CASSRWRREGLNEQFF
NA	TRBV27	NA	TRBJ1-5	15	TGTGCCAGCACCCCCGGTCAGGGCCCCAATCAGCCCCAGCATTTT	CASTPGQGPNQPQHF
NA	TRBV10-3	few	TRBJ1-1	12	TGTGCCATCAGGAAACCCGCAGGTGAAGCTTTCTTT	CAIRKPAGEAFF
TRBD1	TRBV20-1	NA	TRBJ2-1	15	TGCAGTGCTAGAGATGAGACAGGGGGCTACAATGAGCAGTTCTTC	CSARDETGGYNEQFF
TRBD2	TRBV3-1	many	TRBJ2-1	17	TGTGCCAGCAGCCAACCAGGACTAGCGGGAGGGCCGATTGAGCAGTTCTTC	CASSQPGLAGGPIEQFF
TRBD1	TRBV29-1	NA	TRBJ2-5	14	TGCAGCGTTGGGCAGGGGGCTAGGGGAGAGACCCAGTACTTC	CSVGQGARGETQYF
NA	TRBV7-2	NA	TRBJ2-5	12	TGTGCCAGCAAACGGTGGGGAGAGACCCGGTACTTC	CASKRWGETRYF
NA	TRBV7-3	few	TRBJ2-1	14	TGTGCCAGCAGCTCGGGGGACACCTACAATGAGCAGTTCTTC	CASSSGDTYNEQFF
TRBD1	TRBV6-2/TRBV6-3	few	TRBJ1-2	14	TGTGCCAGCAGTGACGGACAGGGGTCCTATGGCTACACCTTC	CASSDGQGSYGYTF